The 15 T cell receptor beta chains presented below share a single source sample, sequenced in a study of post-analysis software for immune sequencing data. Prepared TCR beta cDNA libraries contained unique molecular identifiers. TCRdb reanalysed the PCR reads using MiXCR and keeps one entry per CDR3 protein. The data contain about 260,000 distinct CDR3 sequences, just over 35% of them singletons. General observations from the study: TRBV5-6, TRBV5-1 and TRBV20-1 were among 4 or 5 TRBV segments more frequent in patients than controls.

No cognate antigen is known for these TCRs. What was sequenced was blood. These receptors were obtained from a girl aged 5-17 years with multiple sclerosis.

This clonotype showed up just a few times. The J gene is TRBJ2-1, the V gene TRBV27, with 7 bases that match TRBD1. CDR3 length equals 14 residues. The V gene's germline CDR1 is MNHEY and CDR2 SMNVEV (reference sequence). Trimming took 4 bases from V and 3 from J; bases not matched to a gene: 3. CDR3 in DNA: TGTGCCAGCAGTTCGGGGACAGACTACAATGAGCAGTTCTTC. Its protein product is CASSSGTDYNEQFF.

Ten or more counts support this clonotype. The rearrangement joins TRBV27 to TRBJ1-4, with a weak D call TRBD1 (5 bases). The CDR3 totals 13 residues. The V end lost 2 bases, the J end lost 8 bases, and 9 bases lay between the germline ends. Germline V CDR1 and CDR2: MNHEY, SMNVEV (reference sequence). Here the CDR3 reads CASSLQGGEKLFF. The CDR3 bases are TGTGCCAGCAGTTTACAGGGAGGAGAAAAACTGTTTTTT.

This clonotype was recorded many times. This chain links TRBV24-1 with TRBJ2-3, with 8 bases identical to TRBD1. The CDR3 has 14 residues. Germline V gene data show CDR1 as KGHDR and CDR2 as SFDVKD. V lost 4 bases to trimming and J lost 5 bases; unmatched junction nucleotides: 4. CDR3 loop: CATSDQGAEDTQYF. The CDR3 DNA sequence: TGTGCCACCAGTGACCAGGGGGCAGAAGATACGCAGTATTTT.

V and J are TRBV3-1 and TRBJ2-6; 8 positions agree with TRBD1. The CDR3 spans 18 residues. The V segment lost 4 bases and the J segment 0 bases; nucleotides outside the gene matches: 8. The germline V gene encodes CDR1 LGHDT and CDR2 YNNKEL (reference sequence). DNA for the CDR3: TGTGCCAGCAGCCCATCCGGGACAGGAAGCTCTGGGGCCAACGTCCTGACTTTC. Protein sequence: CASSPSGTGSSGANVLTF.

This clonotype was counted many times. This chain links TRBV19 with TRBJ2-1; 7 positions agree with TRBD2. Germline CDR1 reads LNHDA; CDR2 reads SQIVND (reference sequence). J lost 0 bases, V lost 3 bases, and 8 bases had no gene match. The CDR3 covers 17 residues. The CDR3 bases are TGTGCCAGTAGTATTAACCCTAGCGGAAGCTCCTACAATGAGCAGTTCTTC. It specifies CASSINPSGSSYNEQFF.

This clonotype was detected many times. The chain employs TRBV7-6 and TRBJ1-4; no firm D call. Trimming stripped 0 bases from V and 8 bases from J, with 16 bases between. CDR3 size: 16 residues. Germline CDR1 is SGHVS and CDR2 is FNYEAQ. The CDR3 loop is CASSLAGPRTGEKLFF. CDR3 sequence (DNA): TGTGCCAGCAGCTTAGCTGGCCCCCGGACGGGGGAAAAACTGTTTTTT.

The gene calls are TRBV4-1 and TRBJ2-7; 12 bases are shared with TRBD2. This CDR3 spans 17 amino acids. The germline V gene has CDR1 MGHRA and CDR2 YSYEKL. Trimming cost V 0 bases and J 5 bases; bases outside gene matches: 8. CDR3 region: CASSQELRLAGEDEQYF. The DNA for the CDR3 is TGCGCCAGCAGCCAAGAGCTCCGACTAGCGGGAGAGGACGAGCAGTACTTC.

The DNA for the CDR3 is TGTGCCAGCAGAGACGGGGTGGGGGAGCAGTACTTC. Protein: CASRDGVGEQYF. V usage is TRBV6-1 and J usage is TRBJ2-5; D may correspond to TRBD1 or TRBD2 (5 bases each). V was cut by 6 bases and J by 11 bases, with 16 bases left in between. The CDR3 is 12 amino acids. Germline V gene sequence: CDR1 MNHNS, CDR2 SASEGT.

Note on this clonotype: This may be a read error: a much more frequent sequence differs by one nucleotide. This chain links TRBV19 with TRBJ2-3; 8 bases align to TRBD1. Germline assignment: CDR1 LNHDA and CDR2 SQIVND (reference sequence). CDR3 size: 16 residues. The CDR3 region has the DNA TGTGCCAGTAGTATAGACCCGGGACAGGCCACAGGTACGCAGTATTTT. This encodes CASSIDPGQATGTQYF.

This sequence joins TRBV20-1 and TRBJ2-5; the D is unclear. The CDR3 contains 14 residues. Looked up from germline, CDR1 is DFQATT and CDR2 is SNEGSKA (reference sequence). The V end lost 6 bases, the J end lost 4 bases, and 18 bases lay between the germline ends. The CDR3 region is CSAWVPLEVETQYF. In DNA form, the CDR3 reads TGCAGTGCCTGGGTACCCCTAGAGGTAGAGACCCAGTACTTC.

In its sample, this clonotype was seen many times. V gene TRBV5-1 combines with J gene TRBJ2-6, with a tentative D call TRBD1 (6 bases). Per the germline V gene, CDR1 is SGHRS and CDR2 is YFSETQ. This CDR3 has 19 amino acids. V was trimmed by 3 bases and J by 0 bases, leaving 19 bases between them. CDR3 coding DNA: TGCGCCAGCAGCTCGGCAGGGACACCGACCCGCTCTGGGGCCAACGTCCTGACTTTC. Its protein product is CASSSAGTPTRSGANVLTF.

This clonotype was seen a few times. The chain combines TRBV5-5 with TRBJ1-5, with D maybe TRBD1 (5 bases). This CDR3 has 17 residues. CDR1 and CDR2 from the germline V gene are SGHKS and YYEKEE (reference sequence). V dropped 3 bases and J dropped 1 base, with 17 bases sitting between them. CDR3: CASSWEPLDSSNQPQHF. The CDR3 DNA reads TGTGCCAGCAGCTGGGAGCCGCTTGACAGCAGCAATCAGCCCCAGCATTTT.

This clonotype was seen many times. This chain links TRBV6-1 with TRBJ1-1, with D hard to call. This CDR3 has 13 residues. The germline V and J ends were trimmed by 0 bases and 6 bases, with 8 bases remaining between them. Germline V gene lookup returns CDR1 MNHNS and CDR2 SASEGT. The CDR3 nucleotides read TGTGCCAGCAGTGAAGCCCGAGGGCCTGAAGCTTTCTTT. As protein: CASSEARGPEAFF.

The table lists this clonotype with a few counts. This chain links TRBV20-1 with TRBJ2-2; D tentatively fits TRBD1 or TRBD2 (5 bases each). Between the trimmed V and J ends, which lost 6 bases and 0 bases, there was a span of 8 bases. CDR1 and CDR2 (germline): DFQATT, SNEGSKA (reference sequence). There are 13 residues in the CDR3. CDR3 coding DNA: TGCAGTGCCGAGGGGCCGAACACCGGGGAGCTGTTTTTT. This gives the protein CSAEGPNTGELFF.

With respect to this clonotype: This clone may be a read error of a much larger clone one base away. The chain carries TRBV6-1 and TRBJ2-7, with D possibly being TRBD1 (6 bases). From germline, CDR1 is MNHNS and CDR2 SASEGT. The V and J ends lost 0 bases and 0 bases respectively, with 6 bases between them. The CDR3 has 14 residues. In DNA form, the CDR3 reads TGTGCCAGCAGTGAAGCGGACAGCTCCTACGAGCAGTACTTC. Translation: CASSEADSSYEQYF.